This TCR beta chain is drawn from a study of PD-1 blockade in classical Hodgkin lymphoma. General study results and limits: According to reports, newly diagnosed patients had lower baseline TCR diversity than healthy donors, and relapsed/refractory patients had lower baseline TCR diversity still.

Sequenced by immunoSEQ multiplex PCR; TCRdb stores in-frame clones only, minus some. There are 20,000 to 30,000 clones in the sample; more than 60% occur only once, and approximately 7.7% lies in the top ten. The CDR3 is 13 residues long. Trimming cost V 5 bases and J 0 bases, with 7 bases left between them. Germline assignment: CDR1 SEHNR and CDR2 FQNEAQ (reference sequence). About this clone: Its antigen is unidentified.

Patients all relapsed after autologous stem cell transplantation, and there was variation in brentuximab vedotin exposure. The sample was peripheral blood mononuclear cells (PBMCs), taken before the second cycle of nivolumab. The TCR sequence derives from a human donor with classical Hodgkin lymphoma. The rearrangement links TRBV7-9 to TRBJ1-1; D might be TRBD1 (6 bases). The CDR3 reads CASSGQLNTEAFF. CDR3 nucleotides: TGTGCCAGCAGCGGACAGTTGAACACTGAAGCTTTCTTT. The full variable domain, completed using reference TRBV7-9 and TRBJ1-1, is DTGVSQNPRHKITKRGQNVTFRCDPISEHNRLYWYRQTLGQGPEFLTYFQNEAQLEKSRLLSDRFSAERPKGSFSTLEIQRTEQGDSAMYLCASSGQLNTEAFFGQGTRLTVV.